This T cell receptor (beta chain) was found in a study of blood T cell repertoires in COVID-19. Turning to the study itself: Samples of COVID-19 (acute and convalescent) were obtained from the United States, Italy and Spain. Sources were T cells, B-cell-depleted T cells, or PBMCs; the material itself was cDNA or gDNA.

Original processing methods: The authors estimated nucleated cell counts from reference gene primer amplification. The data were produced by immunoSEQ multiplex PCR, yet TCRdb's version contains in-frame clones alone and is incomplete. Clone size and V and J calls were adopted from that table, with D and trimming inferred from the DNA. This table has 85,000 to 120,000 clones, 71% appearing once. The CDR3 loop spans 15 amino acids. The V gene end was trimmed by 3 bases and the J gene end by 4 bases; junction bases not matched to a gene: 7. CDR1 and CDR2 (germline): LGHDT, YNNKEL (reference sequence). The table lists this clone with a count of one. This sample includes further DNA sequences coding for the same CDR3.

Sequenced input: peripheral blood. V gene TRBV3-1 (or the pseudogene TRBV3-2) combines with J gene TRBJ1-2; TRBD1 matches 8 bases. This sequence was found in a human donor with acute or convalescent COVID-19. The donor label of this sample is uncertain. The CDR3 region is CASSHRTGGGYGYTF. The CDR3 DNA follows: TGTGCCAGCAGCCACCGAACAGGGGGAGGCTATGGCTACACCTTC.